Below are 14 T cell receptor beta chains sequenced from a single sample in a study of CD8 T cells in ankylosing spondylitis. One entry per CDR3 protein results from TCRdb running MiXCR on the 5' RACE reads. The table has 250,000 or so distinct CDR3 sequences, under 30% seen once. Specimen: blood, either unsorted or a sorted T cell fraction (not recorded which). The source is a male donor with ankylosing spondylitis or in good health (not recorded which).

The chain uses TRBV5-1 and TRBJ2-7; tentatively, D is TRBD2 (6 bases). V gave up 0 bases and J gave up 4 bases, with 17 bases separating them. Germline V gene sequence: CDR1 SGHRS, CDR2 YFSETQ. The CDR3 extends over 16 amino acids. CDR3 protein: CASSLDPGFGGYEQYF. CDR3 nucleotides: TGCGCCAGCAGCTTGGATCCTGGTTTCGGGGGTTACGAGCAGTACTTC.

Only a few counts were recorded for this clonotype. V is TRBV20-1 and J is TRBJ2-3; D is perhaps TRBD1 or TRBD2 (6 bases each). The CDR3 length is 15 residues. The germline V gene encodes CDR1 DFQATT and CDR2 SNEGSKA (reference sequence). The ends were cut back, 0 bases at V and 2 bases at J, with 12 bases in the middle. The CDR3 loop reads CSARDSRGDTDTQYF. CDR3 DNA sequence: TGCAGTGCTAGAGATTCAAGGGGGGACACAGATACGCAGTATTTT.

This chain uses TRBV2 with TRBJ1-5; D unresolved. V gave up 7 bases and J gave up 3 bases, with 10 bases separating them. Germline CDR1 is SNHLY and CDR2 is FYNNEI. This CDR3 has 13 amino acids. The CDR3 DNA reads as TGTGCCAGCACCAAAGAGTCCAATCAGCCCCAGCATTTT. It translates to CASTKESNQPQHF.

CDR3 bases: TGTGCCAGCAGTGTGGAATTAGGGGACTATGGCTACACCTTC. Translation gives CASSVELGDYGYTF. V gene TRBV6-1 combines with J gene TRBJ1-2, with D perhaps matching TRBD1 (5 bases). The germline V gene encodes CDR1 MNHNS and CDR2 SASEGT. The CDR3 runs 14 residues. Trimming removed 4 bases at V and 3 bases at J, with 12 bases between.

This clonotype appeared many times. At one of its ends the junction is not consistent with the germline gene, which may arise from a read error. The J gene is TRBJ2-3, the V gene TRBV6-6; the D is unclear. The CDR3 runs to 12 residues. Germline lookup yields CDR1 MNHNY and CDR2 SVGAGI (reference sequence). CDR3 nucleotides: TGCGCCAGCAGCTCCCTGGGAGATACGCAGTATTTT. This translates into CASSSLGDTQYF.

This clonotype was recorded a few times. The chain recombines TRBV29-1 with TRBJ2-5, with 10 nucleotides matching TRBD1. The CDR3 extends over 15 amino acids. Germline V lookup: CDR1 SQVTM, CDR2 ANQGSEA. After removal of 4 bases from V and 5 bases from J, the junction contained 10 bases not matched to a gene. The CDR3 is CSVAPGTGVGETQYF. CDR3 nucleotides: TGCAGCGTTGCCCCTGGGACAGGGGTGGGGGAGACCCAGTACTTC.

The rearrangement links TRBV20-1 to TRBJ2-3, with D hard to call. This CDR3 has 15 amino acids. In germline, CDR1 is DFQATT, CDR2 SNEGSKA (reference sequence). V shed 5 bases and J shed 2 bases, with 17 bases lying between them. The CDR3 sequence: CSAARSLGITDTQYF. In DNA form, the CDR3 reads TGCAGTGCTGCCCGAAGCTTGGGGATCACAGATACGCAGTATTTT.

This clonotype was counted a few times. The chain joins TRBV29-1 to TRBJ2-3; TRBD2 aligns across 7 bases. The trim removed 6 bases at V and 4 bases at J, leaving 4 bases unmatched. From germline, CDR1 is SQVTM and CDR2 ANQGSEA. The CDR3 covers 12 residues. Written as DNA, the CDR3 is TGCAGCGTACGACTAGCCCCAGATACGCAGTATTTT. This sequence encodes CSVRLAPDTQYF.

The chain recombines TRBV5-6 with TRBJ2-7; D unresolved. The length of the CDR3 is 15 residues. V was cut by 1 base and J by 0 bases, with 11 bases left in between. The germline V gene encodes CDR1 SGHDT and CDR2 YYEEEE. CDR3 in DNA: TGTGCCAGCAGCTTGAAGCCCATAGCCTCCTACGAGCAGTACTTC. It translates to CASSLKPIASYEQYF.

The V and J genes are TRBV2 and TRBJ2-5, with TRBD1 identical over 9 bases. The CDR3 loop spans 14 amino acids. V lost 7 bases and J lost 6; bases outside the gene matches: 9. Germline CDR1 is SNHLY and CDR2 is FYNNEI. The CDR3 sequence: CASIPDRGPQTQYF. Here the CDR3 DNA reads TGTGCCAGCATTCCGGACAGGGGCCCCCAGACCCAGTACTTC.

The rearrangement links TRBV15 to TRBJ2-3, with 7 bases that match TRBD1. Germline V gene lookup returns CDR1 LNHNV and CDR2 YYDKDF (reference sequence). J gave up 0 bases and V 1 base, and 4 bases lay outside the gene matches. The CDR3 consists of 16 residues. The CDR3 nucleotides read TGTGCCACCAGCAGAGGGGACAGCTCTAGCACAGATACGCAGTATTTT. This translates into CATSRGDSSSTDTQYF.

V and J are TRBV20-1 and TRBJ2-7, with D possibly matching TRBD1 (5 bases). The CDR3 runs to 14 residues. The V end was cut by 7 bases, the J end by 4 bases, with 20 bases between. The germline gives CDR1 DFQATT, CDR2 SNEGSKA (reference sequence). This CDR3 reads CSEGAKGNHYEQYF. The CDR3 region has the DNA TGCAGTGAAGGGGCTAAAGGGAACCATTACGAGCAGTACTTC.

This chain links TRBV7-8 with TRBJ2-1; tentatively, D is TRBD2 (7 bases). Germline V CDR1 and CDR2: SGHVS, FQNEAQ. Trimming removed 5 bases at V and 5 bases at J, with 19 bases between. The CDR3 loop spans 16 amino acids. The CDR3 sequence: CASSPKWGGRNNEQFF. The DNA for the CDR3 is TGTGCCAGCAGCCCCAAGTGGGGGGGGCGAAACAATGAGCAGTTCTTC.

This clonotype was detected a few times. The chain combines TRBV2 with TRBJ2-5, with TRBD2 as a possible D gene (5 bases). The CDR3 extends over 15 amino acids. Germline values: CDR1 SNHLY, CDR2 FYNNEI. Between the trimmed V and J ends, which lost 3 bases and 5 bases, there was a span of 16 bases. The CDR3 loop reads CASSDVRRVGETQYF. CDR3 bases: TGTGCCAGCAGTGATGTGCGGCGGGTAGGGGAGACCCAGTACTTC.